This TCR beta chain was captured by sequencing in a study of technical replicates of blood from a handful of donors. The assay was immunoSEQ multiplex PCR, and TCRdb's table has in-frame clones only and misses some. The sample has tens of thousands of clones, over 85% seen once. The clonotype was recovered from a human donor in good health. Some clones in this sample may be carry-over from other donors' samples. Input material: PBMCs.

The CDR3 sequence: CASSLGQAPYEQYF. CDR3 nucleotide sequence: TGTGCCAGCAGCTTAGGGCAGGCCCCCTACGAGCAGTACTTC. V is TRBV7-8 and J is TRBJ2-7; D not certain. CDR1 is SGHVS and CDR2 is FQNEAQ in the germline V gene. The V end was cut by 1 base, the J end by 2 bases, with 9 bases between. This CDR3 region has 14 residues. Full variable domain (missing parts from reference TRBV7-8 and TRBJ2-7): GAGVSQSPRYKVAKRGQDVALRCDPISGHVSLFWYQQALGQGPEFLTYFQNEAQLDKSGLPSDRFFAERPEGSVSTLKIQRTQQEDSAVYLCASSLGQAPYEQYFGPGTRLTVT.